A single T cell receptor (beta chain) is shown here with its context. These data originate in a study of control samples from healthy donors and cancer patients. V shed 2 bases and J 3 bases; nucleotides not matched to a gene: 12. Germline assignment: CDR1 KGHDR and CDR2 SFDVKD. The CDR3 has 19 residues. Some clones are missing from TCRdb's copy, which holds only in-frame ones; the method was immunoSEQ multiplex PCR. This sample has under 60,000 clones, with 93% found just once. The sample comprised PBMCs. The J gene is TRBJ2-3, the V gene TRBV24-1; 11 bases are a match to TRBD2. This TCR was recovered from a woman between 45 and 60 years old with head and neck cancer. The CDR3 region is CATSDSTSGRPPRTDTQYF. CDR3 nucleotides: TGTGCCACCAGTGATTCAACTAGCGGGAGACCCCCACGAACAGATACGCAGTATTTT.